A single sample is the source of the 2 T cell receptor beta chains below, sequenced in a study of T-cell reconstitution after alpha-beta-depleted transplantation in children. Unique molecular identifiers were used in preparing the TCRbeta library. TCRdb used MiXCR to reprocess the PCR reads, holding one entry per CDR3 protein. The profile shows about 600,000 distinct CDR3 sequences, roughly a tenth of them singletons. This specimen consisted of PBMCs from the stem cell graft donor, obtained from the stem cell graft. The receptor set was obtained from a human donor who donated a stem cell graft to a child with acute myeloid leukemia.

At least ten counts were recorded for this clonotype. This chain uses TRBV20-1 with TRBJ2-1; the match to TRBD2 covers 10 bases. Germline-derived CDR1 and CDR2 are DFQATT and SNEGSKA (reference sequence). The length of the CDR3 is 16 residues. The V segment lost 1 base and the J segment 4 bases; nucleotides outside the gene matches: 7. The CDR3 loop is CSARGRRTSGYNEQFF. DNA of the CDR3: TGCAGTGCTAGAGGAAGACGGACTAGCGGATACAATGAGCAGTTCTTC.

This clonotype was found a few times. V gene TRBV27 combines with J gene TRBJ2-7; D ambiguous. CDR3 length: 12 amino acids. The germline V gene encodes CDR1 MNHEY and CDR2 SMNVEV (reference sequence). V was pared by 2 bases and J by 6 bases, with 8 bases between. CDR3 amino acids: CASSLLFGEQYF. The DNA of the CDR3 is TGTGCCAGCAGTTTACTGTTTGGCGAGCAGTACTTC.